This T cell receptor beta chain appears in the sequencing data of a study of regulatory T cells in long-lasting Graves disease (dated by TCRdb to about 2021). The study in broad terms: Newly diagnosed Graves' disease patients had taken antithyroid drugs for less than 3 months. The study was conducted in China and was registered as a clinical trial. A total of approximately 35 samples underwent TCR sequencing: around 13 from persistent and approximately 20 from newly diagnosed Graves' disease patients. Peripheral blood TCR sequencing and RNA sequencing compared persistent Graves' disease patients with newly diagnosed Graves' disease patients.

Library prep was done by multiplex PCR. The instrument was an Illumina HiSeq 4000. To build TCR beta libraries, CDR3 regions were amplified by Arm-PCR using iRepertoire HTBI primers. Gel purification was performed on PCR products prior to sequencing. The original methods were these. Gene usage analysis of CDR3 amino acid clonotypes used the roughly 60 TRBV and some 13 TRBJ segments found across samples. Filtered high-quality paired reads were merged into contigs using COPE and FqMerger. BLAST was used to align contigs to the IMGT TRBV, TRBD and TRBJ reference genes, and CDR3 was defined following IMGT. Clonotypes above 0.1% frequency were classified as highly expanded clones. Shannon entropy was used to measure repertoire diversity, and the Gini coefficient was used to measure V-J evenness. Public clonotypes were defined as clonotypes shared by more than one individual. The raw public reads went through TCRdb reprocessing: fastp at Q25, MiXCR clone calling, in-frame beta chains kept. Rows are unified per CDR3 protein, each entry keeping the most common DNA and genes. The V and J calls were not made by the authors but by TCRdb's processing. This sample comprises 350,000 to 500,000 distinct CDR3 sequences, around 17% of them detected only once. The top ten clonotypes cover over 8.5% of the sample.

The time point label, read with the paper, signifies: newly diagnosed GD, antithyroid drugs for less than 3 months. RNA was extracted from PBMCs in TRIzol for both TCR sequencing and RNA sequencing. The diagnosis of Graves' disease followed American Thyroid Association guidelines. Patients were recruited from an endocrinology department in Xi'an, China. Each patient gave 8.5 to 9.5 milliliters of peripheral blood, collected in an EDTA anticoagulant tube. Ficoll Paque Plus density gradient separation was used to isolate PBMCs, and no additional T cell sorting was done. An Agilent 2100 Bioanalyzer and agarose gel were used to check RNA quality, while a NanoDrop 2000 measured RNA concentration. The CDR3, from cysteine to phenylalanine, totals 16 residues. Left in the record is the CDR3 DNA by itself, 48 bases read in frame from the first base. Trimming removed 11 bases from V and 4 bases from J; the gene matches leave 13 bases unexplained. The germline V gene specifies ENHRY as CDR1 and SYGVKD as CDR2.

The investigation overall reported the following: As a limitation, the authors acknowledged that the small sample size may reduce accuracy. Only peripheral blood was studied, because thyroid tissue, the primary lesion, was inaccessible. Sequencing and analysis were limited to the TCR beta chain. Persistent patients shared more public clonotypes among themselves (around 2,700) than newly diagnosed patients did (about 900). Persistent disease showed preferential use of TRBV28, TRBJ1-2 and TRBJ2-5, whereas newly diagnosed disease favored TRBV20-1 and TRBJ2-1. Compared with newly diagnosed patients, patients with persistent Graves' disease had lower TCR Shannon entropy and fewer highly expanded clones, which suggests clonal expansion.

As concerns this clonotype: Its antigen remains undetermined. Per-base qualities were not stored, and no clone one base away is much larger.

The same sample was also studied in work on T cells in Graves' hyperthyroidism and ophthalmopathy. Per the second study: Stable Graves' hyperthyroidism was defined as no progression to ophthalmopathy during 18 months of follow-up. Hyperthyroidism patients were newly diagnosed, with disease duration under 2 months, and aged 18 to 65 years. The study excluded patients with uncontrolled infections, other autoimmune diseases, pregnancy or lactation. Diagnoses were established on the basis of clinical symptoms, serum thyroxine and TRAb, thyroid ultrasound, and orbital computed tomography. For the first round of RT-PCR on the TCR CDR3, the HTBI primer set was used together with the Qiagen OneStep RT-PCR kit. Most expanded thyroid clonotypes (frequency above 0.001) were also found in blood, which suggests that blood repertoires may mirror thyroid immune responses. A 13 V-J signature model separated ophthalmopathy from stable hyperthyroidism, with about 88% sensitivity and 81.08% specificity in cross-validation and 80%/75% in testing. In validation, the model predicted progression to ophthalmopathy a median of about 6.8 months before onset, with approximately 71% sensitivity and roughly 77% specificity. To identify distinguishing TCR V-J signatures, a discovery cohort of about 100 patients was used, comprising 43 with Graves' ophthalmopathy and 57 with stable Graves' hyperthyroidism. An independent validation cohort of 18 to 20 hyperthyroidism patients and more than 15 patients who later progressed to ophthalmopathy tested prospective prediction of ophthalmopathy. The 95 to 100 discovery patients were randomly split 7:3 into training and test sets. Thyroid tissue and blood T-cell repertoires from six Graves' hyperthyroidism patients were also compared in the study. Following sampling, methimazole starting at 30 mg daily was given to hyperthyroidism patients, and high-dose intravenous methylprednisolone was given to ophthalmopathy patients. Libraries were constructed in a second round of multiplex PCR, after which size selection and purification were carried out. The libraries were sequenced on an Illumina HiSeq2000 using paired-end 100 bp reads. Raw data were processed with SOAPnuke, discarding reads with adapters, uncalled bases, mean Phred below 15, or no exact constant-primer or identifier match. High-quality paired reads were merged using COPE v1.2.5, and each unique nucleotide sequence was defined as a clonotype. MiTCR v1.1 was used to align clonotypes to the IMGT TRBV, TRBD and TRBJ reference segments. Only V-J combinations with frequency above 0.0001, covering about 99% of repertoires, were analysed. A TCS score was defined as the ratio between F50 (clonal expansion) and ExV (chaos), using BLOSUM62-based TCRdist between CDR3 peptides within each V-J. Welch's t-statistics and random forest reduced around 510 V-J features to 10 to 15, which were used in a naive Bayes classifier (R e1071). Sample size was not statistically predetermined, and investigators were not blinded to group allocation. TCR Vbeta CDR3 sequencing of 130 to 150 peripheral blood samples (about 45 ophthalmopathy, roughly 72 hyperthyroidism and approximately 17 progressor patients) is reported in the paper.

The sample in question was peripheral blood mononuclear cells (PBMCs), obtained at new diagnosis, from a patient treated with antithyroid drugs. The chain was built from TRBV10-3 and TRBJ2-3, with 12 bases matching TRBD1. The TCR sequence derives from a woman in her thirties with Graves disease. Donor details come from another sample of the same person, matched by shared clones. The nucleotide sequence reads as follows: TGTGCCGTCGCACGGGACAGGGGGCATGATGCAGATACGCAGTATTTT. The resulting protein is CAVARDRGHDADTQYF.